The 5 T cell receptor beta chains presented below share a single source sample, sequenced in a study of metastatic and nonmetastatic thyroid tumors. TCRdb re-analyzed the PCR reads through MiXCR. Here the sample spans about 21,000 clones, approximately 30% being singletons. All patients were untreated before thyroid surgery. The sample comprised blood. These receptors originate from a female donor with papillary thyroid cancer or a benign thyroid nodule (not recorded which). Some clones in this sample may be carry-over from other donors' samples.

V and J are TRBV5-1 and TRBJ2-1; D possibly corresponds to TRBD1 (5 bases). There are 15 residues in the CDR3. Germline V CDR1 and CDR2: SGHRS, YFSETQ. Trimming left V 0 bases short and J 2 bases short, with 9 bases between. This CDR3 reads CASSLEGVPYNEQFF. The CDR3, as DNA: TGCGCCAGCAGCTTGGAAGGGGTTCCCTACAATGAGCAGTTCTTC.

The gene calls are TRBV7-8 and TRBJ2-1; maybe TRBD2 (6 bases). This CDR3 has 16 residues. V lost 1 base, J lost 8 bases, and 18 bases lay in between. The germline gives CDR1 SGHVS, CDR2 FQNEAQ. CDR3 nucleotides: TGTGCCAGCAGCTTAGTGGCGGGGTGGGGTGTAGATGAGCAGTTCTTC. The encoded protein is CASSLVAGWGVDEQFF. The whole variable domain, remainder taken from reference TRBV7-8 and TRBJ2-1, is GAGVSQSPRYKVAKRGQDVALRCDPISGHVSLFWYQQALGQGPEFLTYFQNEAQLDKSGLPSDRFFAERPEGSVSTLKIQRTQQEDSAVYLCASSLVAGWGVDEQFFGPGTRLTVL.

Ten or more counts support this clone. Other DNA sequences in the sample encode the same CDR3. The V call is TRBV18, the J call TRBJ2-3; TRBD1 agrees at 7 bases. The CDR3 sequence is 16 residues long. Per germline, CDR1 KGHSH and CDR2 LQKENI. Trimming cost V 2 bases and J 0 bases; bases outside gene matches: 5. CDR3 sequence: CASSPTSGGSTDTQYF. CDR3 bases: TGTGCCAGCTCACCAACCTCAGGGGGAAGCACAGATACGCAGTATTTT.

This clone was recorded many times. J is TRBJ2-5 and V is TRBV5-5; 7 bases agree with TRBD1. Looked up from germline, CDR1 is SGHKS and CDR2 is YYEKEE (reference sequence). Trimming removed 4 bases from V and 1 base from J; junction bases left unmatched: 10. The CDR3 runs 16 residues. The CDR3 spells CASSPTPGTVQETQYF. The CDR3 bases are TGTGCCAGCAGCCCCACCCCCGGGACAGTCCAAGAGACCCAGTACTTC.

The CDR3 DNA is TGTGCCAGCAGCTCAGGGGGCTTTCAGTACTTC. Its protein is CASSSGGFQYF. The chain is built from TRBV11-2 and TRBJ2-7; 8 nucleotides match TRBD1. Germline CDR1 SGHAT, CDR2 FQNNGV. V lost 4 bases and J lost 10; bases outside the gene matches: 3. The CDR3 covers 11 residues.